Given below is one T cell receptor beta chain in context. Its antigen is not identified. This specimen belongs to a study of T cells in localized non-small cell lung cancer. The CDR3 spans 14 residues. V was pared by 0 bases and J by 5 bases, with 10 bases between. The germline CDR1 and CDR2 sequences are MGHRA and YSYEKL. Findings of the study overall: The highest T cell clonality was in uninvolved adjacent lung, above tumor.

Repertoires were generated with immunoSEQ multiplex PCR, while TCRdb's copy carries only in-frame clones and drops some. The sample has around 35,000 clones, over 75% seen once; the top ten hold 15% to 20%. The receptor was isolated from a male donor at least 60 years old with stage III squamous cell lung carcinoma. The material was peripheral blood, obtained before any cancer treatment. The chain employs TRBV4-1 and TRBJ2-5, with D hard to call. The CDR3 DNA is TGCGCCAGCAGCCAAGAAGGGCTAGTGGAGACCCAGTACTTC. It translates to CASSQEGLVETQYF.